This T cell receptor (beta chain) was identified in a study of blood T cells in healthy people across ages. Of note for this clonotype: The junction departs from the called germline gene at one end, perhaps through a read error.

Next came a second PCR, run for about 6 to 11 cycles, which used a sample-barcoded 5' primer along with a J-beta primer mix. A single record per CDR3 protein comes from TCRdb applying MiXCR to the 5' RACE reads. Found here are some 1,000,000 distinct CDR3 sequences, approximately 25% of them singletons; the top ten hold less than 0.75%. The germline gives CDR1 MGHDK, CDR2 SYGVNS. The CDR3 is 14 amino acids. These same data were also listed under a study on T cells of mothers and their children.

The source of this sequence is a girl aged 2-10 years in good health. This chain links TRBV25-1 with TRBJ1-2; D uncertain. The sample taken for sequencing was blood. The CDR3 nucleotides are TGTGCCAGCAGTCTTTGGGGTTTAGACTATGGCCACACCTTC. Protein: CASSLWGLDYGHTF.